One T cell receptor beta chain is described in this entry. Sequencing was performed with immunoSEQ multiplex PCR; in TCRdb, only in-frame clones are kept and a portion is missing. The table shows around 80,000 clones, with 98% occurring only once. The data were taken from a study of technical replicates of blood from a handful of donors. V shed 0 bases, J shed 6 bases, and the junction held 9 bases outside the gene matches. The germline gives CDR1 SGHKS, CDR2 YYEKEE (reference sequence). The CDR3 length is 16 residues. This chain connects TRBV5-5 to TRBJ1-2; 9 bases align to TRBD1. Material: T cells isolated from PBMCs. The TCR sequence derives from a human donor in good health. Written as DNA, the CDR3 is TGTGCCAGCAGCTTGGCCTGGGACAGGGAGGGAGATGGCTACACCTTC. Translation: CASSLAWDREGDGYTF.